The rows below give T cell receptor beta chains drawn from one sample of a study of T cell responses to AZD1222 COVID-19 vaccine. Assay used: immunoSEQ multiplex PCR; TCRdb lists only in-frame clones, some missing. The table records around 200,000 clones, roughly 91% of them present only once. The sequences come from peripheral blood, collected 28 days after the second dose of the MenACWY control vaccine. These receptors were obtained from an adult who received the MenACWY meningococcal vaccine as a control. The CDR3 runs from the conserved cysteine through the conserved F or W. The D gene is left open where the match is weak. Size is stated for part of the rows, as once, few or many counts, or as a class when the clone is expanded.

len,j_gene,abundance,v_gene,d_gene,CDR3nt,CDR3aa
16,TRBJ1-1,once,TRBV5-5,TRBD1,TGTGCCAGCAGCAGCACAGGGGGCGCCTTGAACACTGAAGCTTTCTTT,CASSSTGGALNTEAFF
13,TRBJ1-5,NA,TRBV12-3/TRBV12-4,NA,TGTGCCAGCGCGCGGGGTGGCAATCAGCCCCAGCATTTT,CASARGGNQPQHF
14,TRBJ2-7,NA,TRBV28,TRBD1,TGTGCCAGCAGTCCACAACAGGGGGCCTACGAGCAGTACTTC,CASSPQQGAYEQYF
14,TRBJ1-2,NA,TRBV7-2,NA,TGTGCCAGCAGCTTAGATCCCCTTTTCTATGGCTACACCTTC,CASSLDPLFYGYTF
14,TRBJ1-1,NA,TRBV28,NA,TGTGCCAGCAGTTTATCGGGGGCAAGCACTGAAGCTTTCTTT,CASSLSGASTEAFF
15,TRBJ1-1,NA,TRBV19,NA,TGTGCCAGTAGTATCGACAGGCGGACGAACACTGAAGCTTTCTTT,CASSIDRRTNTEAFF
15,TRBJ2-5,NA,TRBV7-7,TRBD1,TGTGCTAGCAGCTTAGTTACAGGGGGCAGAGAGACCCAGTACTTC,CASSLVTGGRETQYF
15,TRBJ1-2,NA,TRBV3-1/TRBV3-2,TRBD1,TGTGCCAGCAGCCCGACCCGGACAGGGGAATATGGCTACACCTTC,CASSPTRTGEYGYTF
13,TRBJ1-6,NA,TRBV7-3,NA,TGTGCCAGCAGCTTATATTTAGATTCACCCCTCCACTTT,CASSLYLDSPLHF
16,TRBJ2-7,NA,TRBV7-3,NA,TGTGCCAGCAGCTTAGGGCCCGTGGCGGGGCCCTACGAGCAGTACTTC,CASSLGPVAGPYEQYF
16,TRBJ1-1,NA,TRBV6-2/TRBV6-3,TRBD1,TGTGCCAGCAGTTACGCGGCAGGGGGATTGAACACTGAAGCTTTCTTT,CASSYAAGGLNTEAFF
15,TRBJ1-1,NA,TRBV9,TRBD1,TGTGCCAGCAGCGCCTCCGGGACAGCGAACACTGAAGCTTTCTTT,CASSASGTANTEAFF
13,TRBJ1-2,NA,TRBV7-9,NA,TGTGCCAGCAGCTCGTCAGGGGCGTATGGCTACACCTTC,CASSSSGAYGYTF
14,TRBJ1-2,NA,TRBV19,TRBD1,TGTGCCAGTAGTTCGGGACAGGGGACATATGGCTACACCTTC,CASSSGQGTYGYTF
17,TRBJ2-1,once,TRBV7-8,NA,TGTGCCAGCAGCTTAGGGGGGACTCTTCGCTCCTACAATGAGCAGTTCTTC,CASSLGGTLRSYNEQFF